Described below is a single T cell receptor (beta chain) sequence and its context. Its binding antigen is unknown. Nothing much larger sits one base from this clone, and base qualities are not available. CDR1 SGHNT and CDR2 YYREEE are derived from the germline V gene (reference sequence). The CDR3 has 17 amino acids, counting the end cysteine and phenylalanine. The read is trimmed to its CDR3 DNA, 51 bases read in frame from base 1. V lost 5 bases and J lost 4 bases, and the count of bases not matched to a germline gene is 11. These data belong to a study of OX40 agonist ivuxolimab in advanced cancers. Background for the entire study: Ivuxolimab was an agonistic, fully human IgG2 monoclonal antibody directed against OX40 (CD134), a costimulatory receptor. The point of sequencing TCRbeta in the periphery was to test whether ivuxolimab changed TCR sequence diversity and drove clonal T-cell expansion. Of the roughly 50 dose-escalation patients, hepatocellular carcinoma was present in about 20, melanoma in roughly 15, renal cell carcinoma in 9 and head and neck cancer in 9. A male proportion of almost 85% and a mean age of approximately 60 years, ranging from about 23 to 90, were recorded for the dose-escalation cohort. Intravenous ivuxolimab was administered to patients every 2 weeks at six dose levels: 0.01, 0.1, 0.3, 1.5, 3 and 10 mg/kg. Three dose-escalation patients achieved partial responses, one with hepatocellular carcinoma and two with cutaneous melanoma. Prior anti-PD-1, anti-PD-L1 or anti-CTLA-4 therapy was permitted, and checkpoint inhibitors had been received by 30% to 40% of dose-escalation patients. The paper reports the monotherapy dose-escalation portion (N ≈ 50 patients) of the phase I ivuxolimab trial.

The paper as a whole reports these results and caveats: The antigen specificity of the clonally expanded peripheral T cells was not determined. In the 0.1-3.0 mg/kg groups, partial responders were among the patients with the lowest normalized peripheral clonal expansion, particularly in CD8+ T cells. After ivuxolimab, expanded clones were on average more numerous among CD8+ T cells than among CD4+ T cells. At doses from 0.1 to 3.0 mg/kg, clonal expansion was seen in both CD4+ and CD8+ blood T cells between baseline and week 6. Low levels of normalized T-cell clonal expansion were also seen in some patients who did not respond.

The trial excluded patients who had a history of autoimmune disease or who were on systemic immunosuppression. Peripheral blood for TCR sequencing was collected from all dose cohorts at baseline, on cycle 4 day 1, and on cycle 7 day 1. Samples were obtained from an open-label, multicenter, first-in-human phase I dose-escalation trial of ivuxolimab. Adults with locally advanced or metastatic melanoma, renal cell, hepatocellular, or head and neck squamous cell carcinoma were enrolled in the trial. Before TCR sequencing, CD4+ and CD8+ T cells were separately sorted from peripheral blood. For sequencing of the TCRbeta CDR3 region, genomic DNA was extracted from the sorted cells. TCRbeta CDR3 regions were sequenced using the immunoSEQ Assay. In its TCRdb copy, this immuneACCESS table keeps in-frame sequences only and misses some clones. Where compared with another copy, unresolved V genes explain less than half of these, and the others have no known cause. The sample profile shows about 62,000 clones; nearly 90% of them were found once. Approximately 5.4% of the sample is in the top ten clones.

The V and J segments used are TRBV5-4 and TRBJ2-5, with 13 bases in between that match TRBD2. The source material was CD4+ or CD8+ T cells sorted from blood, sampled in a trial of the OX40 agonist ivuxolimab. The TCR sequence derives from an adult with an advanced solid tumor such as melanoma, head and neck, liver or kidney cancer. The bases are TGTGCCAGCAGACTGTCACCCGGACTAGCGGGGGCAGAGACCCAGTACTTC. Its protein is CASRLSPGLAGAETQYF.